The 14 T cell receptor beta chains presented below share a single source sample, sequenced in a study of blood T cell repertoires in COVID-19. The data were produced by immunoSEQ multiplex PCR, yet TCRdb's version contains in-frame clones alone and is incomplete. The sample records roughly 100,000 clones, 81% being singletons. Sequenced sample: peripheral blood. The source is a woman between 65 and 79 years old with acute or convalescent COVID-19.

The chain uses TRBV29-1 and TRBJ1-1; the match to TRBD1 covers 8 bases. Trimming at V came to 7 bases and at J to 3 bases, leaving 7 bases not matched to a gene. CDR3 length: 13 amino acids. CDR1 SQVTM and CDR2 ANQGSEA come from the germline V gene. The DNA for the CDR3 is TGCAGCGGAAAACAGGGGGTGGACACTGAAGCTTTCTTT. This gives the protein CSGKQGVDTEAFF. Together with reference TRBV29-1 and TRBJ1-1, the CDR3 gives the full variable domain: SAVISQKPSRDICQRGTSLTIQCQVDSQVTMMFWYRQQPGQSLTLIATANQGSEATYESGFVIDKFPISRPNLTFSTLTVSNMSPEDSSIYLCSGKQGVDTEAFFGQGTRLTVV.

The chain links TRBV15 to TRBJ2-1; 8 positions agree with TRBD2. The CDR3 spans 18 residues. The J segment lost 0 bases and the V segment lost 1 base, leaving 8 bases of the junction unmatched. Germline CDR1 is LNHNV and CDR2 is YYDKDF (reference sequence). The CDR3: CATSRGFERGSSYNEQFF. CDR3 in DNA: TGTGCCACCAGCAGAGGATTCGAGCGGGGGAGCTCCTACAATGAGCAGTTCTTC.

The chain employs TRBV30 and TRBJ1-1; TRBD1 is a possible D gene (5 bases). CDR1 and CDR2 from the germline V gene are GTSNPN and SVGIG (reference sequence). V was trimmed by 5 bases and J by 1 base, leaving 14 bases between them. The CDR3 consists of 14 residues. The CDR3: CAWCRRGANTEAFF. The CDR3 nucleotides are TGTGCCTGGTGCCGAAGGGGCGCGAACACTGAAGCTTTCTTT.

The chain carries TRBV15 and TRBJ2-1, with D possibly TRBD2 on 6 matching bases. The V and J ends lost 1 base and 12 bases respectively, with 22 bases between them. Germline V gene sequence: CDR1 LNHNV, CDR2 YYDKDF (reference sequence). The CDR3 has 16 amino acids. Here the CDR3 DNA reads TGTGCCACCAGCAGAGTAGCTAGCGCGGGGAGTACTGGGCAGTTCTTC. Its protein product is CATSRVASAGSTGQFF.

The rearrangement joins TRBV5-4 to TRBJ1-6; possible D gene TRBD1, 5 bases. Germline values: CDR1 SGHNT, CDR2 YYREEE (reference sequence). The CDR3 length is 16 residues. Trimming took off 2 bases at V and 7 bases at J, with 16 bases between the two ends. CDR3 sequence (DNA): TGTGCCAGCAGCTTTGGTGGACACTCCTTCAATTCACCCCTCCACTTT. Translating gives CASSFGGHSFNSPLHF.

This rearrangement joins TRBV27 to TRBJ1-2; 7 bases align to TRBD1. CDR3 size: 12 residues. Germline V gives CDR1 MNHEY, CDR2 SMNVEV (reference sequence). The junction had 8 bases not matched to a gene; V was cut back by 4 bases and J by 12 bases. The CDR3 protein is CASSSTTGQNTF. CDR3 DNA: TGTGCCAGCAGTTCCACTACGGGACAGAACACCTTC.

CDR3 region: CASSFSPGGNTEAFF. In DNA, the CDR3 is TGCGCCAGTTCCTTCAGTCCAGGGGGGAACACTGAAGCTTTCTTT. This chain links TRBV5-1 with TRBJ1-1, with 7 bases lining up with TRBD1. Germline CDR1 and CDR2: SGHRS and YFSETQ. V was clipped by 8 bases and J by 1 base; unmatched bases: 11. This CDR3 contains 15 residues.

CDR3 DNA sequence: TGTGCCAGCAGCTTGGAGGTAGCGGGAGGGGGGGAGACCCAGTACTTC. Residues: CASSLEVAGGGETQYF. The chain is built from TRBV5-5 and TRBJ2-5; 11 bases line up with TRBD2. Germline CDR1 SGHKS, CDR2 YYEKEE (reference sequence). The CDR3 spans 16 residues. V gave up 0 bases and J gave up 5 bases; unmatched junction bases: 6.

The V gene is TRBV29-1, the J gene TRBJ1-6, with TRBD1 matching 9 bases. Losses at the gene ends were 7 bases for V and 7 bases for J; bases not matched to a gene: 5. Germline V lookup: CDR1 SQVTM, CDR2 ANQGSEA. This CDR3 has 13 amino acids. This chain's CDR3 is CSARDRENSPLHF. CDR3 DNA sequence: TGCAGCGCCAGGGACAGGGAAAATTCACCCCTCCACTTT.

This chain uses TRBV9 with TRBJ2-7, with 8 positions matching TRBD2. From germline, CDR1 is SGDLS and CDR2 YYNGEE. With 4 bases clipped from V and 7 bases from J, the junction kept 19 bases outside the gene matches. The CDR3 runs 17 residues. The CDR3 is CASSPGGQAPSFREQYF. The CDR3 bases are TGTGCCAGCAGCCCGGGGGGGCAAGCGCCCTCCTTCCGAGAGCAGTACTTC.

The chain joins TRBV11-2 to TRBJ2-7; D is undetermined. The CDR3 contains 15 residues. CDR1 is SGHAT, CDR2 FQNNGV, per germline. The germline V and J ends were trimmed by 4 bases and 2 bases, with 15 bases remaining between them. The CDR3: CASSYTDDIAYEQYF. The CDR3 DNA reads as TGTGCCAGCAGCTATACAGACGATATCGCCTACGAGCAGTACTTC.

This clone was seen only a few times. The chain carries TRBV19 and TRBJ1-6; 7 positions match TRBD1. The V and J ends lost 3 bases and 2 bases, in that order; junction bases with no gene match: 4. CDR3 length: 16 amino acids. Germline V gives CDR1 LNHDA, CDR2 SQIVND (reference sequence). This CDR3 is CASSIGTATYNSPLHF. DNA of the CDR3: TGTGCCAGTAGTATCGGGACAGCCACCTATAATTCACCCCTCCACTTT.

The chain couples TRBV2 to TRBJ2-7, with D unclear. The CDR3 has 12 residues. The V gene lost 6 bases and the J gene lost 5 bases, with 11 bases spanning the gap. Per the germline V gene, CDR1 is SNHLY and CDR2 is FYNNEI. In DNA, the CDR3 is TGTGCCAGCAGGACAAGTACCCACGAGCAGTACTTC. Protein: CASRTSTHEQYF.

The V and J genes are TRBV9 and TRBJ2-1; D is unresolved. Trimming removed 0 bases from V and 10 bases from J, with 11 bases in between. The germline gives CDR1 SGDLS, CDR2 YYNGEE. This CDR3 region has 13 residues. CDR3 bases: TGTGCCAGCAGCGTAGAGCGTCGAACCGAGCAGTTCTTC. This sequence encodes CASSVERRTEQFF. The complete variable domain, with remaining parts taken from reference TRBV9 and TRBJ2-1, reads DSGVTQTPKHLITATGQRVTLRCSPRSGDLSVYWYQQSLDQGLQFLIQYYNGEERAKGNILERFSAQQFPDLHSELNLSSLELGDSALYFCASSVERRTEQFFGPGTRLTVL.